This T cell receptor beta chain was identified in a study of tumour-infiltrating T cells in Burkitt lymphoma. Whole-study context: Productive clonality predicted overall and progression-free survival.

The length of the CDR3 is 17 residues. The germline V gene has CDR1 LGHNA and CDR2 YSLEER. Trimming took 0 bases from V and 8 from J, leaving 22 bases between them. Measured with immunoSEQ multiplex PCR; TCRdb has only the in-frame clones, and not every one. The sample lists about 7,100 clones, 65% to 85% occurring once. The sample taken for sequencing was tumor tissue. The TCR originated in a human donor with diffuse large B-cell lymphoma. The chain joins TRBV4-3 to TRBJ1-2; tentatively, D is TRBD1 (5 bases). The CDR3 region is CASSQDPTVGGAGGYTF. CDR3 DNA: TGCGCCAGCAGCCAAGATCCAACGGTGGGGGGAGCGGGGGGCTACACCTTC.